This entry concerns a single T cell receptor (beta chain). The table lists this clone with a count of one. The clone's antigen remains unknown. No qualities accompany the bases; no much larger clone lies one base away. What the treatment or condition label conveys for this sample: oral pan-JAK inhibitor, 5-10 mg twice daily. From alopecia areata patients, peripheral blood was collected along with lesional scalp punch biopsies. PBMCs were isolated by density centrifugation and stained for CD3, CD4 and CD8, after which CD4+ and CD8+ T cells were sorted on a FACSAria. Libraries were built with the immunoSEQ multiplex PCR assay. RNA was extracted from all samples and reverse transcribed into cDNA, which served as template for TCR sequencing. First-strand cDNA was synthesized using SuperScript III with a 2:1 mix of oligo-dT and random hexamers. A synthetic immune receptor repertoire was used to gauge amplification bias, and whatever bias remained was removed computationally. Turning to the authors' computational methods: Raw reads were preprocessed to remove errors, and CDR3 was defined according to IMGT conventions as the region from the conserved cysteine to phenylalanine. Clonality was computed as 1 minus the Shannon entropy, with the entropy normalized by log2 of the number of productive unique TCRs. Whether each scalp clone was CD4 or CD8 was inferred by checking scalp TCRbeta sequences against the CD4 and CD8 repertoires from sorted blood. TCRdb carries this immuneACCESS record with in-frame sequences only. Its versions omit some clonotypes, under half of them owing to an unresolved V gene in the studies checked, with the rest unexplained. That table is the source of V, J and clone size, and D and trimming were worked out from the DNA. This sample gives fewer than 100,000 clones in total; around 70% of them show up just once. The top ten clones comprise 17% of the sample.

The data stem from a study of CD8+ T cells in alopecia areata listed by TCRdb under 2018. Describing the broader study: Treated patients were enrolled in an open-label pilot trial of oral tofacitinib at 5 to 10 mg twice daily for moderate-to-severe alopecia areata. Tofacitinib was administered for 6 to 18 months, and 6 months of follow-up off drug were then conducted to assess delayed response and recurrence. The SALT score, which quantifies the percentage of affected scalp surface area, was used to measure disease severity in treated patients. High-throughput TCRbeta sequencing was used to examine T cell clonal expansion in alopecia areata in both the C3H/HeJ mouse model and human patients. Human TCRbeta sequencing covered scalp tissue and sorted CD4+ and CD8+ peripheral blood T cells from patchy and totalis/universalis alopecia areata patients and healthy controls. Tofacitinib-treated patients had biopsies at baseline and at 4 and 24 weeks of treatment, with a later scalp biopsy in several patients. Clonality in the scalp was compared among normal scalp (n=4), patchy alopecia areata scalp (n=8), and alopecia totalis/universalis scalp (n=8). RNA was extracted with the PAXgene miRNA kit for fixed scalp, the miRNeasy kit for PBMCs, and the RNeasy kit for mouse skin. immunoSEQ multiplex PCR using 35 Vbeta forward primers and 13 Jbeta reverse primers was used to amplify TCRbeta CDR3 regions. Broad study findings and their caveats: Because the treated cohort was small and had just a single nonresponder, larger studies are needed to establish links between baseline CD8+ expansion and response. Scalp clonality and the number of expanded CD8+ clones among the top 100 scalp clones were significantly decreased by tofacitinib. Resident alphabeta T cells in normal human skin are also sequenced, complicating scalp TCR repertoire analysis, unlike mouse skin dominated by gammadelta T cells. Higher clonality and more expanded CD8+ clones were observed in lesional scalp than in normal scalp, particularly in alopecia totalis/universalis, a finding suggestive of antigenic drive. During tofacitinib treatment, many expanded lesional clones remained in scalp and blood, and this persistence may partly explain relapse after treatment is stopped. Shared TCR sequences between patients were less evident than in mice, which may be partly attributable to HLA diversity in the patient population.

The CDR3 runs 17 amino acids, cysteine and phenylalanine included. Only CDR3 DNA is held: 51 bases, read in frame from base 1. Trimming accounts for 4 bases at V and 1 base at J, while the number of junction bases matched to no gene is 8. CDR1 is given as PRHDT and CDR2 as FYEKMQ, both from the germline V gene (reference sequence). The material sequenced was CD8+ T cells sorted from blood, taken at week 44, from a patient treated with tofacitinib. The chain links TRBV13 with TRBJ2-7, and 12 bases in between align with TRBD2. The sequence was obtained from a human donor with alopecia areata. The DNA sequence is TGTGCCAGCAGCTGGTTCCGGACTAGCGGGGTTTCCTACGAGCAGTACTTC. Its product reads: CASSWFRTSGVSYEQYF.